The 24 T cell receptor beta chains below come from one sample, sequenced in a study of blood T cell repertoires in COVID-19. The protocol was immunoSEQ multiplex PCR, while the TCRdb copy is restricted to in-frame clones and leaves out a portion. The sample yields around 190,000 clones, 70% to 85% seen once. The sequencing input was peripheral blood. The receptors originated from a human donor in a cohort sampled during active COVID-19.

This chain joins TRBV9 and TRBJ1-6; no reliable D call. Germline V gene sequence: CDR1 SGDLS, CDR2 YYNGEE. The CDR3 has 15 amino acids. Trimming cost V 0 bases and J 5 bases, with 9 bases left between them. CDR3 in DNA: TGTGCCAGCAGCGTAGTCGACGGGGATAATTCACCCCTCCACTTT. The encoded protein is CASSVVDGDNSPLHF.

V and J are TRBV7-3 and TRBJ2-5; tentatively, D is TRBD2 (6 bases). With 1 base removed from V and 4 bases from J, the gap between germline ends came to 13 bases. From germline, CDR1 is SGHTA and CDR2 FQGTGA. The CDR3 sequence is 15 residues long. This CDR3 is CASSLMRGAGETQYF. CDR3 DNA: TGTGCCAGCAGCTTAATGCGCGGGGCCGGAGAGACCCAGTACTTC.

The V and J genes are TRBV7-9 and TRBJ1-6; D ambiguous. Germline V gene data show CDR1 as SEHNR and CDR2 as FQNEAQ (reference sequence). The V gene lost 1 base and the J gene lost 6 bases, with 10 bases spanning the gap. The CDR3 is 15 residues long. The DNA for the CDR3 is TGTGCCAGCAGCTTAGGGGAGGCAACTAATTCACCCCTCCACTTT. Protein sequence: CASSLGEATNSPLHF.

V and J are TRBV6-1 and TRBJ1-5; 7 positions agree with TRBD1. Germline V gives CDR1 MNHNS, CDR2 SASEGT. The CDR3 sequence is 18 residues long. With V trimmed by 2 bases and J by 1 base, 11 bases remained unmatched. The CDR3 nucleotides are TGTGCCAGCAGTGAAAGGTGGAGGGGGCGACCAAGCAATCAGCCCCAGCATTTT. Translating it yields CASSERWRGRPSNQPQHF.

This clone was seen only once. CDR3 region: CASSQSGGSSYEQYF. The CDR3 DNA follows: TGTGCCAGCAGCCAGTCTGGGGGCTCGTCCTACGAGCAGTACTTC. The chain is built from TRBV14 and TRBJ2-7; tentative D call: TRBD1 (6 bases). V was trimmed by 3 bases and J by 1 base, leaving 13 bases between them. The CDR3 loop spans 15 amino acids. The germline V gene encodes CDR1 SGHDN and CDR2 FVKESK.

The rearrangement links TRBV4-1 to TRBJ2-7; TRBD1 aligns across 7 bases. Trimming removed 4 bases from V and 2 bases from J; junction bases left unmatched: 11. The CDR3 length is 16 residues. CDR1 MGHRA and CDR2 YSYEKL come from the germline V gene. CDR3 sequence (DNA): TGCGCCAGCAGCCCTGAGCCGGGACAGACAGCCTACGAGCAGTACTTC. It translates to CASSPEPGQTAYEQYF.

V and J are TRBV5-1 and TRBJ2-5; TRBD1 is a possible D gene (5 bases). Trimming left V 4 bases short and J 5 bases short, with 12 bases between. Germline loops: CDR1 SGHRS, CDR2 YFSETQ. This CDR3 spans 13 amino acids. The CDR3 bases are TGCGCCAGCAGCCCCACAGGCCGGGAGACCCAGTACTTC. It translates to CASSPTGRETQYF.

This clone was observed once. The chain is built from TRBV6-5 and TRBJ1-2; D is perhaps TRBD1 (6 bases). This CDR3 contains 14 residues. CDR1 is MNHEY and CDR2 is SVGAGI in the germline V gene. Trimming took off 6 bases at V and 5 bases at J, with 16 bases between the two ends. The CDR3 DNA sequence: TGTGCCAGCAGCGGAGGGGGGGGGAGATATGGCTACACCTTC. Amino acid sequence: CASSGGGGRYGYTF.

The DNA for the CDR3 is TGTGCCAGCAGACCGACAGGGGGTCTCCGAGGGACCCAGTACTTC. It is translated as CASRPTGGLRGTQYF. The chain carries TRBV6-5 and TRBJ2-5, with 9 bases fitting TRBD1. This CDR3 contains 15 residues. Germline V gives CDR1 MNHEY, CDR2 SVGAGI. The J segment lost 7 bases and the V segment lost 6 bases, leaving 12 bases of the junction unmatched.

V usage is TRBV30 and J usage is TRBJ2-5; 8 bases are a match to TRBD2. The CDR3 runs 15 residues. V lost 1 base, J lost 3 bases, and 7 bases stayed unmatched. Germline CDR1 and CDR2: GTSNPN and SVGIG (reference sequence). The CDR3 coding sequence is TGTGCCTGGAGTGAGACCGGGACTAGGGAAGAGACCCAGTACTTC. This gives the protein CAWSETGTREETQYF.

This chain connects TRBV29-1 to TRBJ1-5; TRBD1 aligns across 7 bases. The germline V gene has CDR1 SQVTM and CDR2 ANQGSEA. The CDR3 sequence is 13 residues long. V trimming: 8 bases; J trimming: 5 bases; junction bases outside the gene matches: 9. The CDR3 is CSTRDSQDQPQHF. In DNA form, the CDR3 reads TGCAGCACAAGGGACAGCCAAGATCAGCCCCAGCATTTT.

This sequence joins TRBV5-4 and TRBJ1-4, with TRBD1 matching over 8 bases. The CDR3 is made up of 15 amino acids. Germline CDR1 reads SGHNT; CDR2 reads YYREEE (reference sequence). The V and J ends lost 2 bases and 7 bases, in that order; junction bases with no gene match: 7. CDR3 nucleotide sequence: TGTGCCAGCAGCTTACGAGACAGGGGAACTGAAAAACTGTTTTTT. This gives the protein CASSLRDRGTEKLFF.

The CDR3 loop is CASSQGTRGDSTEAFF. Here the CDR3 DNA reads TGTGCCAGCAGCCAAGGGACCCGGGGGGATAGCACTGAAGCTTTCTTT. This sequence joins TRBV14 and TRBJ1-1, with D possibly being TRBD1 (5 bases). Per the germline V gene, CDR1 is SGHDN and CDR2 is FVKESK. The V and J ends lost 1 base and 4 bases respectively, with 16 bases between them. This CDR3 contains 16 residues.

In DNA, the CDR3 is TGTGCCAGCAGCGTTAAAGACAGGGCAGGCGGCTACACCTTC. It translates to CASSVKDRAGGYTF. The chain uses TRBV9 and TRBJ1-2, with 7 bases matching TRBD1. This CDR3 has 14 amino acids. Losses at the gene ends were 2 bases for V and 8 bases for J; bases not matched to a gene: 9. Germline-derived CDR1 and CDR2 are SGDLS and YYNGEE.

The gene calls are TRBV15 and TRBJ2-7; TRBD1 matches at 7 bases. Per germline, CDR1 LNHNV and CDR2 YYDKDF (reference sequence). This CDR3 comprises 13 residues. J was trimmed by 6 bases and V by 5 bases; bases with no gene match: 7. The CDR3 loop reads CATSGDSLAEQYF. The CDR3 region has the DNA TGTGCCACCAGCGGGGACAGTCTGGCCGAGCAGTACTTC. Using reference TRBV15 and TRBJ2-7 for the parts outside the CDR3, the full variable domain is DAMVIQNPRYQVTQFGKPVTLSCSQTLNHNVMYWYQQKSSQAPKLLFHYYDKDFNNEADTPDNFQSRRPNTSFCFLDIRSPGLGDTAMYLCATSGDSLAEQYFGPGTRLTVT.

DNA for the CDR3: TGCGCCAGCAGCCCGGGACAGAGCTCCTACGAGCAGTACTTC. The encoded protein is CASSPGQSSYEQYF. This chain uses TRBV5-1 with TRBJ2-7, with 7 bases fitting TRBD1. The germline gives CDR1 SGHRS, CDR2 YFSETQ. V lost 4 bases to trimming and J lost 0 bases; unmatched junction nucleotides: 4. The CDR3 totals 14 residues.

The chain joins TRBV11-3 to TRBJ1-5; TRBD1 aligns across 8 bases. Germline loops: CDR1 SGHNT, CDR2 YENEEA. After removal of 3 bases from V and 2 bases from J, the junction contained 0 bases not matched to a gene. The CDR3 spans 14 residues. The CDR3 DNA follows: TGTGCCAGCAGCTTGGGACAGGGCAATCAGCCCCAGCATTTT. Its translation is CASSLGQGNQPQHF. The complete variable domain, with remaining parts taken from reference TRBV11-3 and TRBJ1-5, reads EAGVVQSPRYKIIEKKQPVAFWCNPISGHNTLYWYLQNLGQGPELLIRYENEEAVDDSQLPKDRFSAERLKGVDSTLKIQPAELGDSAVYLCASSLGQGNQPQHFGDGTRLSIL.

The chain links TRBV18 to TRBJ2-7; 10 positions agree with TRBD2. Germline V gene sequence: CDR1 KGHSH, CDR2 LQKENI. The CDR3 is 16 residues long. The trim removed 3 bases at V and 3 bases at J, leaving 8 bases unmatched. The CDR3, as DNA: TGTGCCAGCTCACCCCCTAGCGGGGGCCCATACTACGAGCAGTACTTC. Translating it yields CASSPPSGGPYYEQYF.

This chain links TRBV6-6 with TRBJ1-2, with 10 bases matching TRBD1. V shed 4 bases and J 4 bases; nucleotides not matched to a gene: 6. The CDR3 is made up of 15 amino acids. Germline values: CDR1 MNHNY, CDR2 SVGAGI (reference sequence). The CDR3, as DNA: TGTGCCAGCAGTTCCCCGACAGGGGGCGGCTATGGCTACACCTTC. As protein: CASSSPTGGGYGYTF.

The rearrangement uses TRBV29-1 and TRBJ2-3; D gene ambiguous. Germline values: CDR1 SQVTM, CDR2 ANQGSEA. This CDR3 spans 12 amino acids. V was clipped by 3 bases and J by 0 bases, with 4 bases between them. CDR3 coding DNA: TGCAGCGTTGAGACTAGCACAGATACGCAGTATTTT. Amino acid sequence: CSVETSTDTQYF.

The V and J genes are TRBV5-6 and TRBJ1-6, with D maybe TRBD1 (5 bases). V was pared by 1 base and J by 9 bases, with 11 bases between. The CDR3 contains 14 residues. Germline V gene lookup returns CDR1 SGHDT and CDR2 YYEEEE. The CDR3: CASSLIDSSSPLHF. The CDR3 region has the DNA TGTGCCAGCAGCTTGATCGACAGTTCTTCACCCCTCCACTTT.

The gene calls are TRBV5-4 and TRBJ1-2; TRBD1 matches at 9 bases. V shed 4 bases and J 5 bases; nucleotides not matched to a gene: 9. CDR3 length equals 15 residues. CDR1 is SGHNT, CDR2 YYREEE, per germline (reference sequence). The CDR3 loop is CASSRDREIGYGYTF. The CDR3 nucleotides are TGTGCCAGCAGCCGGGACAGGGAGATAGGGTATGGCTACACCTTC.

Here the CDR3 reads CASSPDRSATNEKLFF. The CDR3 DNA reads as TGTGCCAGTAGTCCCGACAGGAGTGCAACTAATGAAAAACTGTTTTTT. V is TRBV19 and J is TRBJ1-4; D is possibly TRBD1 (6 bases). Germline V lookup: CDR1 LNHDA, CDR2 SQIVND (reference sequence). This CDR3 comprises 16 residues. Trimming pared 5 bases from V and 0 bases from J, leaving 13 bases between. The entire variable domain, with the rest obtained from reference TRBV19 and TRBJ1-4, is as follows: DGGITQSPKYLFRKEGQNVTLSCEQNLNHDAMYWYRQDPGQGLRLIYYSQIVNDFQKGDIAEGYSVSREKKESFPLTVTSAQKNPTAFYLCASSPDRSATNEKLFFGSGTQLSVL.

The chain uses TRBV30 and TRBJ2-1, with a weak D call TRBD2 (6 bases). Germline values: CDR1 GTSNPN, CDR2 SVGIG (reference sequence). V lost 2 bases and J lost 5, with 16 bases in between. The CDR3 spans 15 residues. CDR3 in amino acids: CAWSPQRARNNEQFF. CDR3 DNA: TGTGCCTGGAGTCCGCAGCGGGCGCGGAACAATGAGCAGTTCTTC.